This TCR beta chain was sequenced during a study of cytomegalovirus exposure and HLA in healthy donors. These donors counted as nominally healthy when sampled, but unrecorded immune exposures were likely. The PCR had 60 Vbeta and 13 Jbeta primers. The repertoire was sequenced with immunoSEQ multiplex PCR; TCRdb's copy has only in-frame clones and lacks some. This sample has 65,000 or so clones; 62% occur once, and the top ten carry around 2.7%. This clone has just a few counts. Antigen: not known. The CDR3 contains 15 residues. The germline CDR1 and CDR2 sequences are SGHDT and YYEEEE. V was clipped by 4 bases and J by 2 bases; unmatched bases: 6. Regarding the study as a whole: Cytomegalovirus-associated TCR beta chains were listed, numbering under 200.

The chain combines TRBV5-6 with TRBJ1-2; 9 nucleotides align to TRBD1. Sequencing was done on a sample of PBMCs. This receptor was obtained from a man aged 25 to 40 in good health and CMV-seronegative. Here the CDR3 reads CASSPSGTGNYGYTF. CDR3 coding DNA: TGTGCCAGCAGCCCATCCGGGACAGGGAACTATGGCTACACCTTC.